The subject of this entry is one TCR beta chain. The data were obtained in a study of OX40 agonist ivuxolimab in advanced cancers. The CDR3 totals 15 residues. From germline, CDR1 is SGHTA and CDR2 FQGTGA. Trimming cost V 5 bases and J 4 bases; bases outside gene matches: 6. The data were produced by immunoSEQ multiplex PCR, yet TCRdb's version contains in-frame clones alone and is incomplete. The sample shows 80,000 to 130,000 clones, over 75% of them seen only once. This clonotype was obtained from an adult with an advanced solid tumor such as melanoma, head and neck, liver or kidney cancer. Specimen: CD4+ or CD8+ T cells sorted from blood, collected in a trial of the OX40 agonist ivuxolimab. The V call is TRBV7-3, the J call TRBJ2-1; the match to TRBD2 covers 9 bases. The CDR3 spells CASSLTSGTYNEQFF. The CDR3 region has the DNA TGTGCCAGCAGCCTGACTAGCGGAACGTACAATGAGCAGTTCTTC. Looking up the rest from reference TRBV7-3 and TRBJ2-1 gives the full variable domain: GAGVSQTPSNKVTEKGKYVELRCDPISGHTALYWYRQSLGQGPEFLIYFQGTGAADDSGLPNDRFFAVRPEGSVSTLKIQRTERGDSAVYLCASSLTSGTYNEQFFGPGTRLTVL.